This TCR beta chain was obtained from a study of cytomegalovirus exposure and HLA in healthy donors. To note about this clone: Its antigen is as yet unknown.

Study-level points and caveats: Later on, an analysis tied under 20,000 TCR beta sequences to HLA alleles at 0.05 false discovery rate. Most observed TCR sequences were rare, whereas some public TCRs were detected in many donors.

The PCR had 60 Vbeta and 13 Jbeta primers. The method was immunoSEQ multiplex PCR; TCRdb's version includes in-frame clones alone and lacks a portion of them. The sample comprises nearly 200,000 clones, around 83% of which are singletons, and around 6.3% rests with the top ten. This CDR3 spans 13 amino acids. The germline gives CDR1 SGHNT, CDR2 YYREEE (reference sequence). Trimming at V came to 3 bases and at J to 11 bases, leaving 10 bases not matched to a gene. This sequence was found in a woman aged 45-65 years in good health and CMV-seropositive. The material sequenced was PBMCs. The V gene is TRBV5-4, the J gene TRBJ2-5; TRBD1 matches at 7 bases. The DNA of the CDR3 is TGTGCCAGCAGCTCGGGACAGCTAACCGGGCAGTACTTC. It translates to CASSSGQLTGQYF.